One T cell receptor beta chain is described in this entry. Its antigen is not identified. Flow cytometry had shown expanded CD8+CD57+ cells in the patients chosen for sequencing. The entry originates in a study of CD8+CD57+ T cells in acquired aplastic anemia. Findings and caveats of the study: About 29 CD8+ CDR3 sequences occurred in both the patients and the controls.

Genomic DNA provided the template from which TCR beta VDJ and CDR3 profiles were obtained. TCRdb reanalysed the reads using MiXCR and keeps one entry per CDR3 protein. The top ten hold 0.85% to 1.2% of the sample, which has 150,000 to 200,000 distinct CDR3 sequences, 47% seen once. Trimming cost V 3 bases and J 1 base, with 10 bases left between them. The germline gives CDR1 ENHRY, CDR2 SYGVKD. This CDR3 has 15 amino acids. The receptor's source is a human donor with aplastic anemia. The specimen was sorted CD4+, CD8+, or CD8+CD57+ T cells (not recorded which) from PBMCs. The chain combines TRBV10-3 with TRBJ2-1; possible D gene TRBD1, 6 bases. CDR3 DNA: TGTGCCATCAGTGATCTCCAGGGGTCCTACAATGAGCAGTTCTTC. Encoded protein: CAISDLQGSYNEQFF.